The source of this TCR beta chain is a study of identical twins. Study findings and constraints: Shared out-of-frame alpha sequences (those common to twins) showed excess low generation probability.

V gave up 5 bases and J gave up 8 bases; unmatched junction bases: 5. This CDR3 comprises 13 residues. Concerning this clonotype itself: Antigen specificity is unknown. With a much larger clone just one base away, this may be a read error.

Template switching created a universal primer site, and the cDNA included unique molecular identifiers. TCRdb passed the 5' RACE reads through MiXCR, listing each CDR3 protein once. The sample lists around 1.7 million distinct CDR3 sequences, 32% occurring once. The specimen was cord blood. The chain carries TRBV12-3 or TRBV12-4 and TRBJ2-1; 8 nucleotides match TRBD1. The receptor was derived from a newborn girl in good health. Here the CDR3 DNA reads TGTGCCAGCAGTCTCAGGGGGCACGATGAGCAGTTCTTC. Amino acid sequence: CASSLRGHDEQFF.